This T cell receptor beta chain was retrieved from a study of T cells in Graves' hyperthyroidism and ophthalmopathy. Overall study: Pretreatment peripheral blood was obtained at initial diagnosis.

This clonotype has a handful of counts. Its antigen remains unidentified. In germline, CDR1 is MNHEY, CDR2 SVGEGT. V shed 0 bases and J shed 4 bases, with 6 bases lying between them. There are 13 residues in the CDR3. When ophthalmopathy did not progress within 18 months, Graves' hyperthyroidism was considered stable. Newly diagnosed hyperthyroidism, duration under 2 months, in patients aged 18 to 65. Whole-study findings and limits: It was a median around 6 months before onset that the model predicted ophthalmopathy.

RNA transcripts yielded amplified TCR beta CDR3 regions. Using the HTBI primer set, a first-round RT-PCR was run on the TCR CDR3. TCRdb ran MiXCR on the multiplex PCR reads and lists one entry per CDR3 protein. Seen here are some 500,000 distinct CDR3 sequences, about an eighth observed once, and the top ten hold roughly 17%. The chain uses TRBV6-2 or TRBV6-3 and TRBJ1-2; the D is unclear. This receptor was identified in a woman under 30 with Graves' hyperthyroidism. Sequencing was carried out using blood. CDR3 in DNA: TGTGCCAGCAGTTACTCAGAAAGCTATGGCTACACCTTC. It yields the protein CASSYSESYGYTF.